Each of the 27 T cell receptor beta chains below was sequenced from the same sample in a study of CD4 T cells in relation to SARS-CoV-2 and coronaviruses. No cognate antigen is known for these TCRs. Profiled with immunoSEQ multiplex PCR; TCRdb holds only in-frame clones, not every one. Among about 36,000 clones listed, over 60% were seen once. Material for sequencing was memory CD4+ T cells from PBMCs, cultured in vitro. The receptors were sampled from an adult with COVID-19.

This chain connects TRBV18 to TRBJ1-1, with D possibly TRBD1 on 5 matching bases. Germline V CDR1 and CDR2: KGHSH, LQKENI. The ends were cut back, 6 bases at V and 3 bases at J, with 20 bases in the middle. The CDR3 is 16 residues long. Here the CDR3 DNA reads TGTGCCAGCTCCCCGAATCGCGGAGGGGAGGACACTGAAGCTTTCTTT. This translates into CASSPNRGGEDTEAFF.

This chain links TRBV7-9 with TRBJ1-6; 9 bases are shared with TRBD1. CDR1 is SEHNR, CDR2 FQNEAQ, per germline (reference sequence). The V gene end was trimmed by 5 bases and the J gene end by 9 bases; junction bases not matched to a gene: 11. The CDR3 totals 16 residues. CDR3 DNA: TGTGCCAGCAGCCCGACGGGACAGGGAGCGGGTTCACCCCTCCACTTT. Translation gives CASSPTGQGAGSPLHF.

This sequence joins TRBV19 and TRBJ2-3; 8 nucleotides agree with TRBD2. CDR1 is LNHDA, CDR2 SQIVND, per germline (reference sequence). This CDR3 comprises 14 residues. V shed 6 bases, J shed 5 bases, and the junction held 7 bases outside the gene matches. CDR3 bases: TGTGCCAGTAGAGATGGTAGCGGGAAAGATACGCAGTATTTT. This codes for CASRDGSGKDTQYF.

The chain has TRBV28 and TRBJ2-5, with a tentative D call TRBD2 (6 bases). This CDR3 is built from 18 residues. Per the germline V gene, CDR1 is MDHEN and CDR2 is SYDVKM. V was trimmed by 5 bases and J by 5 bases, leaving 27 bases between them. The CDR3 DNA reads TGTGCCAGCAGTACGACCCGCATGGGGGGTCACAACCCGGAGACCCAGTACTTC. It encodes CASSTTRMGGHNPETQYF.

DNA of the CDR3: TGTGCCAGCAGCCGATCAGCGGGCGGACCTTACGAGCAGTACTTC. This codes for CASSRSAGGPYEQYF. The chain has TRBV7-3 and TRBJ2-7; possible D gene TRBD2, 6 bases. CDR3 size: 15 residues. In germline, CDR1 is SGHTA, CDR2 FQGTGA. Trimming took off 5 bases at V and 4 bases at J, with 18 bases between the two ends.

This chain uses TRBV30 with TRBJ1-6; no firm D call. CDR1 GTSNPN and CDR2 SVGIG come from the germline V gene (reference sequence). The germline V and J ends were trimmed by 3 bases and 10 bases, with 10 bases remaining between them. The CDR3 runs 12 residues. The CDR3, as DNA: TGTGCCTGGAGATTAGGGTTCTCACCCCTCCACTTT. Translation: CAWRLGFSPLHF.

V and J are TRBV6-5 and TRBJ2-3; possibly TRBD2 for D (6 bases). Germline V CDR1 and CDR2: MNHEY, SVGAGI. Trimming cost V 5 bases and J 0 bases, with 12 bases left between them. The CDR3 length is 15 residues. Here the CDR3 reads CASSTVAGSTDTQYF. The DNA of the CDR3 is TGTGCCAGCAGTACCGTGGCGGGAAGCACAGATACGCAGTATTTT.

The V gene is TRBV5-6, the J gene TRBJ1-1, with TRBD1 as a possible D gene (6 bases). Trimming left V 0 bases short and J 1 base short, with 10 bases between. In germline, CDR1 is SGHDT, CDR2 YYEEEE. The CDR3 sequence is 15 residues long. CDR3 sequence: CASSLVDSQNTEAFF. DNA for the CDR3: TGTGCCAGCAGCTTGGTGGACAGCCAGAACACTGAAGCTTTCTTT.

The chain employs TRBV6-1 and TRBJ1-2; D not resolved. V lost 3 bases to trimming and J lost 2 bases, with 7 bases between them. The CDR3 covers 13 residues. Looked up from germline, CDR1 is MNHNS and CDR2 is SASEGT. CDR3 in DNA: TGTGCCAGCAGTGAGACAAAAAACTATGGCTACACCTTC. It translates to CASSETKNYGYTF.

The V call is TRBV7-2, the J call TRBJ2-3; TRBD2 agrees at 15 bases. CDR1 and CDR2 from the germline V gene are SGHTA and FQGNSA. The CDR3 runs 15 residues. Trimming at V came to 6 bases and at J to 5 bases, leaving 3 bases not matched to a gene. CDR3 sequence: CASSLGLAGGDTQYF. The CDR3 bases are TGTGCCAGCAGTTTGGGACTAGCGGGAGGAGATACGCAGTATTTT.

The CDR3 sequence is CASFSVQREKGGGELFF. CDR3 DNA sequence: TGTGCCAGCTTCTCCGTCCAGCGGGAGAAAGGCGGCGGGGAGCTGTTTTTT. The chain has TRBV18 and TRBJ2-2; 8 bases match TRBD2. CDR3 length: 17 residues. The germline V gene has CDR1 KGHSH and CDR2 LQKENI. V shed 7 bases, J shed 7 bases, and the junction held 17 bases outside the gene matches.

The DNA of the CDR3 is TGTGCCAGCAGCTTAATGGGACAAACCACAGATACGCAGTATTTT. Its translation is CASSLMGQTTDTQYF. This chain links TRBV7-3 with TRBJ2-3; D is perhaps TRBD1 (6 bases). V lost 1 base and J 2 bases, leaving 10 bases between the germline ends. There are 15 residues in the CDR3. CDR1 and CDR2 from the germline V gene are SGHTA and FQGTGA.

V and J are TRBV11-2 and TRBJ2-1, with D hard to call. The V end was cut by 4 bases, the J end by 5 bases, with 9 bases between. The germline gives CDR1 SGHAT, CDR2 FQNNGV. The CDR3 runs 13 residues. The chain's CDR3 is CASSSGPDNEQFF. The CDR3 DNA reads TGTGCCAGCAGCTCGGGCCCAGACAATGAGCAGTTCTTC. Drawing the rest from reference TRBV11-2 and TRBJ2-1, the complete variable domain is EAGVAQSPRYKIIEKRQSVAFWCNPISGHATLYWYQQILGQGPKLLIQFQNNGVVDDSQLPKDRFSAERLKGVDSTLKIQPAKLEDSAVYLCASSSGPDNEQFFGPGTRLTVL.

This clone has more than one count but fewer than ten. The chain links TRBV2 to TRBJ2-1; 7 nucleotides line up with TRBD1. The CDR3 loop spans 16 amino acids. V dropped 5 bases and J dropped 2; count of bases not matched to a gene: 9. In germline, CDR1 is SNHLY, CDR2 FYNNEI. This CDR3 is CASSLTGTAPYNEQFF. CDR3 nucleotide sequence: TGTGCCAGCAGTTTAACCGGGACAGCCCCCTACAATGAGCAGTTCTTC.

The rearrangement joins TRBV28 to TRBJ2-5; D call uncertain. This CDR3 comprises 17 residues. The V end was cut by 6 bases, the J end by 2 bases, with 22 bases between. Germline CDR1 is MDHEN and CDR2 is SYDVKM. The CDR3 DNA follows: TGTGCCAGCAGCTACACTATCCGAGAGATCGGACAAGAGACCCAGTACTTC. Translating gives CASSYTIREIGQETQYF.

This chain connects TRBV28 to TRBJ2-7; D unresolved. CDR3 length: 16 amino acids. Germline values: CDR1 MDHEN, CDR2 SYDVKM. The germline V and J ends were trimmed by 2 bases and 3 bases, with 17 bases remaining between them. CDR3 DNA sequence: TGTGCCAGCAGTTTAGCCAAGAATACCTTTAACTACGAGCAGTACTTC. This translates into CASSLAKNTFNYEQYF.

The chain combines TRBV3-1 (or the pseudogene TRBV3-2) with TRBJ2-3; perhaps TRBD2 as D (5 bases). The CDR3 covers 15 residues. Per the germline V gene, CDR1 is LGHDT and CDR2 is YNNKEL (reference sequence). V shed 1 base and J shed 2 bases, with 10 bases lying between them. Written as DNA, the CDR3 is TGTGCCAGCAGCCAAGCAAGAGCGGACACAGATACGCAGTATTTT. It is translated as CASSQARADTDTQYF.

This clone showed up just a few times. This sequence joins TRBV7-3 and TRBJ2-5, with 8 bases identical to TRBD1. The ends lost 6 bases at V and 5 bases at J; junction bases unmatched: 5. This CDR3 spans 13 amino acids. Germline-derived CDR1 and CDR2 are SGHTA and FQGTGA. The CDR3 reads CASSQGAWETQYF. As DNA, the CDR3 is TGTGCCAGCAGTCAGGGGGCATGGGAGACCCAGTACTTC.

The chain is built from TRBV5-1 and TRBJ1-1, with D possibly being TRBD1 (6 bases). V was pared by 0 bases and J by 6 bases, with 9 bases between. This CDR3 has 13 amino acids. In germline, CDR1 is SGHRS, CDR2 YFSETQ. CDR3 region: CASSLARGPEAFF. In DNA, the CDR3 is TGCGCCAGCAGCTTGGCCAGGGGACCTGAAGCTTTCTTT. Based on the CDR3 plus reference TRBV5-1 and TRBJ1-1, the full variable domain is KAGVTQTPRYLIKTRGQQVTLSCSPISGHRSVSWYQQTPGQGLQFLFEYFSETQRNKGNFPGRFSGRQFSNSRSEMNVSTLELGDSALYLCASSLARGPEAFFGQGTRLTVV.

The V and J genes are TRBV29-1 and TRBJ2-7, with a possible D match to TRBD1 (5 bases). The CDR3 runs 12 residues. Per the germline V gene, CDR1 is SQVTM and CDR2 is ANQGSEA. Between the trimmed V and J ends, which lost 4 bases and 7 bases, there was a span of 14 bases. The CDR3 DNA reads TGCAGCGTTGTTACAGGTTCTTGGGAGCAGTACTTC. Amino acids: CSVVTGSWEQYF.

This clone has a handful of counts. This chain uses TRBV7-9 with TRBJ2-1, with 8 bases that match TRBD2. The CDR3 runs 15 residues. Looked up from germline, CDR1 is SEHNR and CDR2 is FQNEAQ (reference sequence). J lost 4 bases, V lost 5 bases, and 7 bases had no gene match. CDR3 sequence reads: CASSGRLANYNEQFF. DNA of the CDR3: TGTGCCAGCAGCGGAAGACTAGCGAATTACAATGAGCAGTTCTTC.

DNA for the CDR3: TGTGCCACCAGTGACCGCAATCGCCCGGGCGACGAGCAGTACTTC. This codes for CATSDRNRPGDEQYF. This sequence joins TRBV24-1 and TRBJ2-7; D not certain. Germline V gene data show CDR1 as KGHDR and CDR2 as SFDVKD. The V end lost 4 bases, the J end lost 5 bases, and 17 bases lay between the germline ends. This CDR3 has 15 residues.

In DNA, the CDR3 is TGTGCCAGCTCACCCTTCCCCCGGGGTAATAGCTACGAGCAGTACTTC. It codes for CASSPFPRGNSYEQYF. The genes are TRBV18 and TRBJ2-7, with D possibly being TRBD2 (5 bases). V was shortened by 3 bases and J by 3 bases, with 18 bases between the two germline ends. This CDR3 has 16 residues. The germline gives CDR1 KGHSH, CDR2 LQKENI.

A few counts support this clone. The chain has TRBV30 and TRBJ1-6, with TRBD1 matching over 12 bases. The CDR3 totals 16 residues. Germline CDR1 is GTSNPN and CDR2 is SVGIG (reference sequence). V lost 0 bases, J lost 9 bases, and 6 bases stayed unmatched. CDR3 region: CAWSVLGGQGASPLHF. The DNA of the CDR3 is TGTGCCTGGAGTGTACTAGGGGGACAGGGGGCTTCACCCCTCCACTTT.

The chain couples TRBV28 to TRBJ1-6; D is perhaps TRBD1 (6 bases). Germline V gene lookup returns CDR1 MDHEN and CDR2 SYDVKM. The CDR3 is made up of 18 amino acids. V was shortened by 4 bases and J by 5 bases, with 21 bases between the two germline ends. This CDR3 reads CASSSPATTGYHNSPLHF. The CDR3 region has the DNA TGTGCCAGCAGTTCACCCGCCACGACAGGCTATCATAATTCACCCCTCCACTTT.

The genes are TRBV3-1 (or the pseudogene TRBV3-2) and TRBJ2-2, with D possibly TRBD2 on 5 matching bases. CDR1 and CDR2 from the germline V gene are LGHDT and YNNKEL (reference sequence). Trimming took 1 base from V and 1 from J, leaving 13 bases between them. The CDR3 is made up of 17 amino acids. CDR3 sequence reads: CASSQAASPWNTGELFF. In DNA form, the CDR3 reads TGTGCCAGCAGCCAAGCGGCTAGCCCCTGGAACACCGGGGAGCTGTTTTTT.

This chain uses TRBV5-5 with TRBJ2-1, with 9 bases fitting TRBD2. Germline CDR1 and CDR2: SGHKS and YYEKEE (reference sequence). V dropped 4 bases and J dropped 3; count of bases not matched to a gene: 5. The CDR3 consists of 15 residues. This chain's CDR3 is CASSPTSGYYNEQFF. The CDR3 nucleotides are TGTGCCAGCAGCCCCACTAGCGGGTACTACAATGAGCAGTTCTTC.